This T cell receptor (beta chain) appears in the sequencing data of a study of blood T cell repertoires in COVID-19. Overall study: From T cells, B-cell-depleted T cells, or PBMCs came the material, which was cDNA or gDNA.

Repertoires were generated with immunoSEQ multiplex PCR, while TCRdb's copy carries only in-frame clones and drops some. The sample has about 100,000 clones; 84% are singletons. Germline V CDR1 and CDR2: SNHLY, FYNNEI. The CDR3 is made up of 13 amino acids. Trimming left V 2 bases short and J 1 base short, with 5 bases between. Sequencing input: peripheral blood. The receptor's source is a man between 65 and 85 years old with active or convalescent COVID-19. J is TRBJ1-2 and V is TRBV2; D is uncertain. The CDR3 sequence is CASSETSNYGYTF. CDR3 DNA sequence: TGTGCCAGCAGTGAAACCAGTAACTATGGCTACACCTTC.